The present entry profiles one T cell receptor (beta chain) with its context. Original analysis: Reference gene primer amplification gave nucleated cell count estimates. This table comes from immunoSEQ multiplex PCR, and its TCRdb copy is limited to in-frame clones, with some not included. Clonal size and the V and J genes are those of that table, whereas D and trimming came from the DNA. This table has 250,000 to 350,000 clones, about four fifths appearing once. Deletions cut 2 bases from V and 4 bases from J, with 10 bases between. The CDR3 totals 14 residues. CDR1 is MNHEY, CDR2 SMNVEV, per germline (reference sequence). The data originate from a study of blood T cell repertoires in COVID-19.

Material for sequencing was peripheral blood. The genes are TRBV27 and TRBJ2-3, with D hard to call. This receptor was taken from a human donor with COVID-19, enrolled during active disease. The donor label of this sample is uncertain. The CDR3 nucleotides are TGTGCCAGCAGTTTACCCCAGCGCCCAGATACGCAGTATTTT. This sequence encodes CASSLPQRPDTQYF.